The entry below gives a single T cell receptor (beta chain) sequence along with its context. Its target is not known. TCRdb itself ran the 5' RACE reads through MiXCR, one entry per CDR3 protein. In the table there are more than 150,000 distinct CDR3 sequences, about a fifth of which are singletons. With 11 bases removed from V and 7 bases from J, the gap between germline ends came to 20 bases. The CDR3 runs 13 residues. CDR1 is SEHNR and CDR2 is FQNEAQ in the germline V gene (reference sequence). The data derive from a study of T-cell memory formation after mild COVID-19. Study-level findings and limits: Clones contracting over day 15 to 85 were CD4/CD8 balanced, with later expanders leaning CD4+. CD4+ contracting clones were found mainly in CM and EM, and CD8+ ones in EMRA.

Material: PBMCs or a T cell subset sorted from them (not recorded which). The sequence was obtained from a young man who had mild COVID-19 (a few samples of this study predate the infection). Cell type and time point are not known. This chain connects TRBV7-9 to TRBJ1-2, with a possible D match to TRBD1 (6 bases). As DNA, the CDR3 is TGTGCCGCCGGGGGGCGATGGGTAGTTGGCTACACCTTC. Its translation: CAAGGRWVVGYTF. Filled out from reference TRBV7-9 and TRBJ1-2, the complete variable domain reads DTGVSQNPRHKITKRGQNVTFRCDPISEHNRLYWYRQTLGQGPEFLTYFQNEAQLEKSRLLSDRFSAERPKGSFSTLEIQRTEQGDSAMYLCAAGGRWVVGYTFGSGTRLTVV.